The 17 T cell receptor beta chains below were found in one sample sequenced in a study of blood T cell repertoires in COVID-19 (dated by TCRdb to about 2020). Preparation of the library involved the immunoSEQ multiplex PCR assay. As stored in TCRdb, this immuneACCESS dataset retains in-frame rearrangements with V and J assigned. A fraction of the clones does not appear; measured against another copy, unresolved V genes explain less than half of the discrepancy, and the remainder lacks a known reason. This sample comprises tens of thousands of clones, approximately 90% of them detected only once. Around 3.7% of the sample goes to the ten largest clones. Sequencing was carried out using peripheral blood. These receptors originate from a man aged 35-49 years with COVID-19, enrolled during active disease.

The chain joins TRBV15 to TRBJ1-1, with D possibly matching TRBD1 (6 bases). The CDR3 sequence is 17 residues long. The germline V gene encodes CDR1 LNHNV and CDR2 YYDKDF (reference sequence). V was trimmed by 1 base and J by 1 base, leaving 16 bases between them. CDR3: CATSRAGQGISNTEAFF. In DNA form, the CDR3 reads TGTGCCACCAGCAGAGCTGGGCAGGGGATATCGAACACTGAAGCTTTCTTT.

The chain uses TRBV11-2 and TRBJ2-7, with D perhaps TRBD1 (6 bases). Germline V gene data show CDR1 as SGHAT and CDR2 as FQNNGV. V shed 5 bases and J shed 2 bases, with 10 bases lying between them. This CDR3 has 13 residues. The CDR3 reads CASSLAGAYEQYF. CDR3 coding DNA: TGTGCCAGCAGCCTGGCAGGGGCCTACGAGCAGTACTTC.

This chain links TRBV25-1 with TRBJ2-3; 7 positions match TRBD2. From germline, CDR1 is MGHDK and CDR2 SYGVNS. Trimming at V came to 1 base and at J to 2 bases, leaving 3 bases not matched to a gene. There are 15 residues in the CDR3. The CDR3 is CASSEWEGLTDTQYF. CDR3 nucleotide sequence: TGTGCCAGCAGTGAATGGGAGGGCCTCACAGATACGCAGTATTTT.

This chain joins TRBV19 and TRBJ1-5; weak D call: TRBD1 (5 bases). The length of the CDR3 is 14 residues. Germline values: CDR1 LNHDA, CDR2 SQIVND (reference sequence). V lost 10 bases and J lost 6, with 19 bases in between. The CDR3 nucleotides are TGTGCCACTAAGTTGGGGGGGGACGTTCAGCCCCAGCATTTT. Translating gives CATKLGGDVQPQHF.

The chain couples TRBV9 to TRBJ2-2; TRBD2 matches at 8 bases. The V segment lost 0 bases and the J segment 7 bases; nucleotides outside the gene matches: 8. The CDR3 loop spans 16 amino acids. Germline V gene lookup returns CDR1 SGDLS and CDR2 YYNGEE. The CDR3 here is CASSVASGREDGELFF. The CDR3 nucleotides are TGTGCCAGCAGCGTAGCCAGCGGGAGAGAGGACGGGGAGCTGTTTTTT.

The V call is TRBV5-1, the J call TRBJ2-1, with 11 bases lining up with TRBD2. V shed 6 bases and J 3 bases; nucleotides not matched to a gene: 8. Germline values: CDR1 SGHRS, CDR2 YFSETQ. The length of the CDR3 is 16 residues. The CDR3 loop reads CASTSLGTSGYNEQFF. The CDR3, as DNA: TGCGCCAGCACCTCATTGGGGACTAGCGGCTACAATGAGCAGTTCTTC.

This clone has a single count. This chain uses TRBV11-3 with TRBJ1-2, with TRBD1 matching 12 bases. CDR1 is SGHNT and CDR2 is YENEEA in the germline V gene. This CDR3 comprises 13 residues. V lost 8 bases, J lost 4 bases, and 2 bases stayed unmatched. CDR3 region: CASGTGGAYGYTF. CDR3 nucleotides: TGTGCCAGCGGGACAGGGGGCGCCTATGGCTACACCTTC.

A single count supports this clone. This chain uses TRBV2 with TRBJ1-2; D unclear. Trimming cost V 6 bases and J 3 bases, with 17 bases left between them. Germline-derived CDR1 and CDR2 are SNHLY and FYNNEI. The CDR3 contains 15 residues. CDR3 sequence: CASSLNEVRDYGYTF. The CDR3 bases are TGTGCCAGCAGCCTGAACGAGGTGAGGGACTATGGCTACACCTTC. Together with reference TRBV2 and TRBJ1-2, the CDR3 gives the full variable domain: EPEVTQTPSHQVTQMGQEVILRCVPISNHLYFYWYRQILGQKVEFLVSFYNNEISEKSEIFDDQFSVERPDGSNFTLKIRSTKLEDSAMYFCASSLNEVRDYGYTFGSGTRLTVV.

The chain has TRBV20-1 and TRBJ1-1; D is undetermined. This CDR3 has 13 amino acids. Germline CDR1 and CDR2: DFQATT and SNEGSKA (reference sequence). The V end lost 3 bases, the J end lost 3 bases, and 11 bases lay between the germline ends. The CDR3 loop reads CSASIFADTEAFF. CDR3 DNA sequence: TGCAGTGCTAGTATCTTTGCGGACACTGAAGCTTTCTTT.

The rearrangement joins TRBV6-6 to TRBJ2-1; 9 bases line up with TRBD2. Losses at the gene ends were 5 bases for V and 4 bases for J; bases not matched to a gene: 6. The length of the CDR3 is 15 residues. Germline CDR1 reads MNHNY; CDR2 reads SVGAGI (reference sequence). The CDR3 nucleotides are TGTGCCAGCAGTAAAGGACTAGCGCTGTACAATGAGCAGTTCTTC. Residues: CASSKGLALYNEQFF.

V is TRBV29-1 and J is TRBJ2-1, with 8 nucleotides matching TRBD1. V shed 4 bases, J shed 6 bases, and the junction held 5 bases outside the gene matches. Germline values: CDR1 SQVTM, CDR2 ANQGSEA. The CDR3 sequence is 13 residues long. The CDR3 region has the DNA TGCAGCGTTGCGGACAGGGACTTCAATGAGCAGTTCTTC. Protein sequence: CSVADRDFNEQFF.

The chain recombines TRBV6-6 with TRBJ2-7, with 8 bases fitting TRBD1. V shed 5 bases, J shed 4 bases, and the junction held 10 bases outside the gene matches. CDR3 length: 15 amino acids. Per germline, CDR1 MNHNY and CDR2 SVGAGI (reference sequence). The CDR3 reads CASSKLQGGLYEQYF. The DNA of the CDR3 is TGTGCCAGCAGTAAACTACAGGGGGGTCTGTACGAGCAGTACTTC.

The chain has TRBV5-6 and TRBJ1-1, with D perhaps matching TRBD1 (6 bases). V gave up 0 bases and J gave up 7 bases, with 10 bases separating them. This CDR3 comprises 13 residues. Germline loops: CDR1 SGHDT, CDR2 YYEEEE. CDR3 in DNA: TGTGCCAGCAGCTTGGGGGGGCCGAGTGAAGCTTTCTTT. This translates into CASSLGGPSEAFF.

This clone was counted a few times. This chain connects TRBV14 to TRBJ1-4; TRBD1 agrees at 7 bases. After removal of 1 base from V and 7 bases from J, the junction contained 6 bases not matched to a gene. The CDR3 contains 15 residues. In germline, CDR1 is SGHDN, CDR2 FVKESK. The CDR3 region is CASSQATGTGEKLFF. The DNA for the CDR3 is TGTGCCAGCAGCCAAGCGACAGGGACCGGTGAAAAACTGTTTTTT.

This chain joins TRBV30 and TRBJ2-7; the match to TRBD1 covers 9 bases. Germline assignment: CDR1 GTSNPN and CDR2 SVGIG (reference sequence). Trimming at V came to 3 bases and at J to 2 bases, leaving 8 bases not matched to a gene. This CDR3 spans 15 amino acids. The CDR3 nucleotides read TGTGCCTGGAGAGCCCCCCGGGACAGGGCCTACGAGCAGTACTTC. Amino acids: CAWRAPRDRAYEQYF.

This clone was seen a single time. CDR3 nucleotides: TGTGCCAGCAGTGATGGAGGGGTCCCGGTCCAGGGCTACACCTTC. It is translated as CASSDGGVPVQGYTF. This chain uses TRBV28 with TRBJ1-2; possibly TRBD1 for D (5 bases). Trimming took 5 bases from V and 8 from J, leaving 21 bases between them. Germline values: CDR1 MDHEN, CDR2 SYDVKM. The CDR3 is 15 amino acids.

The chain joins TRBV4-1 to TRBJ2-3, with D tentatively TRBD2 (5 bases). CDR3 length equals 15 residues. Between the trimmed V and J ends, which lost 0 bases and 0 bases, there was a span of 7 bases. Germline CDR1 is MGHRA and CDR2 is YSYEKL. Here the CDR3 DNA reads TGCGCCAGCAGCCAAGATTGGACTAGCACAGATACGCAGTATTTT. It codes for CASSQDWTSTDTQYF.